This paragraph covers one T cell receptor (beta chain) sequence. This entry belongs to a study of regulatory T cells in long-lasting Graves disease. The CDR3 length is 14 residues. J gave up 4 bases and V 4 bases, and 6 bases lay outside the gene matches. Germline V CDR1 and CDR2: SEHNR, FQNEAQ (reference sequence). Regarding time point: newly diagnosed GD, antithyroid drugs for less than 3 months. RNA isolated from PBMCs was used to make the TCR library. The patient group derived from an endocrinology department in Xi'an, China. The authors built TCR beta libraries using iRepertoire HTBI primers and Arm-PCR of CDR3 regions. One entry per CDR3 protein, called by TCRdb with MiXCR from the multiplex PCR reads. The repertoire consists of roughly 400,000 distinct CDR3 sequences, with about 15% occurring once and the leading ten covering about 8%. This same sample was also part of a study on T cells in Graves' hyperthyroidism and ophthalmopathy.

The chain employs TRBV7-9 and TRBJ2-5; 7 nucleotides align to TRBD2. The input for sequencing was peripheral blood mononuclear cells (PBMCs), taken at new diagnosis, from a patient treated with antithyroid drugs. The receptor was isolated from a woman aged 40 to 50 with Graves disease. The CDR3 DNA is TGTGCCAGCAGCTCACAAGCGGGAAGAGAGACCCAGTACTTC. This sequence encodes CASSSQAGRETQYF.